Below, 7 T cell receptor beta chains from the same sample are listed, as sequenced in a study of blood T cells in healthy people across ages. PCR was performed a second time for roughly 7 to 11 cycles using a sample-barcoded 5' primer and a J-beta primer mix. TCRdb processed the 5' RACE reads anew with MiXCR; each CDR3 protein has one entry. The profile covers hundreds of thousands of distinct CDR3 sequences, with 53% appearing a single time and roughly 37% taken by the ten largest. Sequenced sample: blood. The receptors originated from a man at least 80 years old in good health.

This clonotype was recorded a few times. J is TRBJ2-1 and V is TRBV5-1; TRBD2 is a possible D gene (5 bases). From germline, CDR1 is SGHRS and CDR2 YFSETQ. The CDR3 has 17 amino acids. Trimming removed 4 bases from V and 7 bases from J, with 24 bases in between. The DNA of the CDR3 is TGCGCCAGCAGCCCTCCTCCGGGGTCCGAAGGTACAAATGAGCAGTTCTTC. Amino acids: CASSPPPGSEGTNEQFF.

Only a few counts were recorded for this clonotype. The V call is TRBV7-9, the J call TRBJ2-5; a weak D match, TRBD1 (6 bases). The DNA end is more similar to TRBJ2-7, so the J call may be wrong. CDR1 is SEHNR, CDR2 FQNEAQ, per germline (reference sequence). The CDR3 sequence is 14 residues long. CDR3 sequence: CASSPDSQHYEQYF. The CDR3 DNA reads as TGTGCCAGCAGCCCGGACAGTCAGCACTACGAGCAGTACTTC.

This clonotype was picked up a small number of times. This chain links TRBV25-1 with TRBJ1-2; TRBD1 might be the D (5 bases). Trimming left V 5 bases short and J 7 bases short, with 14 bases between. Germline values: CDR1 MGHDK, CDR2 SYGVNS. The length of the CDR3 is 13 residues. The CDR3 DNA follows: TGTGCCAGCAGTCGCGGGCAGGGCTTTGGCTACACCTTC. Protein product: CASSRGQGFGYTF.

The V and J genes are TRBV28 and TRBJ2-7; 7 nucleotides agree with TRBD2. The CDR3 has 13 amino acids. In germline, CDR1 is MDHEN, CDR2 SYDVKM. After removal of 7 bases from V and 4 bases from J, the junction contained 7 bases not matched to a gene. The CDR3 reads CASTTGGVYEQYF. Here the CDR3 DNA reads TGTGCCAGCACTACTGGGGGGGTGTACGAGCAGTACTTC.

V is TRBV10-3 and J is TRBJ2-3; TRBD2 matches 8 bases. Losses at the gene ends were 5 bases for V and 1 base for J; bases not matched to a gene: 8. Germline CDR1 ENHRY, CDR2 SYGVKD. CDR3 length equals 16 residues. CDR3 loop: CAISPSGREGTDTQYF. The CDR3 nucleotides are TGTGCCATCAGTCCTTCAGGGCGGGAGGGCACAGATACGCAGTATTTT.

This clonotype was picked up a small number of times. The chain links TRBV7-2 to TRBJ2-5; TRBD2 might be the D (6 bases). The last part of the DNA fits TRBJ2-7 better; the J call may be wrong. Looked up from germline, CDR1 is SGHTA and CDR2 is FQGNSA. The CDR3 sequence is 13 residues long. The CDR3 spells CASSLDYSSEQYF. The DNA of the CDR3 is TGTGCCAGCAGCCTGGACTATTCTTCCGAGCAGTACTTC.

The CDR3 region has the DNA TGTGCCAGCAGCGTCCGAGAGACTGAGCAGTACTTC. It is translated as CASSVRETEQYF. The V and J genes are TRBV9 and TRBJ2-7; D call uncertain. CDR3 length: 12 amino acids. CDR1 SGDLS and CDR2 YYNGEE come from the germline V gene. With 2 bases removed from V and 7 bases from J, the gap between germline ends came to 10 bases.